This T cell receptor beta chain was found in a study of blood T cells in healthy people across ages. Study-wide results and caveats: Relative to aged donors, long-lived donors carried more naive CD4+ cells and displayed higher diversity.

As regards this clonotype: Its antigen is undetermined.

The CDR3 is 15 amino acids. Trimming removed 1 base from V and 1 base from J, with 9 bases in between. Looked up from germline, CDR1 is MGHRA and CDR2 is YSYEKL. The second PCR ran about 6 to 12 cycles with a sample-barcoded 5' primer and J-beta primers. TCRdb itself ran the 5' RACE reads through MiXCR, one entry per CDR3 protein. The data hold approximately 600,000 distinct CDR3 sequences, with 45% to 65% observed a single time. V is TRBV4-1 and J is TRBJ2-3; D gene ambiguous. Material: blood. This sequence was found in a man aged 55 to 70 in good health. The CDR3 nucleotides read TGCGCCAGCAGCCAAGTAGGAGTTGGCACAGATACGCAGTATTTT. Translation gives CASSQVGVGTDTQYF.